This T cell receptor (beta chain) is drawn from a study of T cell responses to AZD1222 COVID-19 vaccine. Germline lookup yields CDR1 ENHRY and CDR2 SYGVKD. V shed 6 bases, J shed 1 base, and the junction held 1 base outside the gene matches. The CDR3 is 14 amino acids. Generated by immunoSEQ multiplex PCR, the TCRdb table keeps only in-frame clones and is missing some. The repertoire holds about 130,000 clones, over 90% seen once, with about 5.1% in the top ten. Broader study findings: Per reports, nearly half of all spike-specific TCRs target regions that are unmutated in variants. Without day 14 samples, only post-peak T cell repertoires were studied. Just a handful of AZD1222 recipients were seropositive at baseline. Spike as a whole was targeted by vaccine-associated CD4 TCRs, dominant at 160-218 and 743-854.

Turning to this clone: What it binds is not known.

The starting material was peripheral blood, obtained on day 0 of AZD1222 vaccination. This chain uses TRBV10-3 with TRBJ2-2; TRBD2 aligns across 8 bases. The TCR sequence derives from an adult in good health. CDR3 residues: CAIRTSVNTGELFF. CDR3 DNA sequence: TGTGCCATCAGGACTAGCGTGAACACCGGGGAGCTGTTTTTT.